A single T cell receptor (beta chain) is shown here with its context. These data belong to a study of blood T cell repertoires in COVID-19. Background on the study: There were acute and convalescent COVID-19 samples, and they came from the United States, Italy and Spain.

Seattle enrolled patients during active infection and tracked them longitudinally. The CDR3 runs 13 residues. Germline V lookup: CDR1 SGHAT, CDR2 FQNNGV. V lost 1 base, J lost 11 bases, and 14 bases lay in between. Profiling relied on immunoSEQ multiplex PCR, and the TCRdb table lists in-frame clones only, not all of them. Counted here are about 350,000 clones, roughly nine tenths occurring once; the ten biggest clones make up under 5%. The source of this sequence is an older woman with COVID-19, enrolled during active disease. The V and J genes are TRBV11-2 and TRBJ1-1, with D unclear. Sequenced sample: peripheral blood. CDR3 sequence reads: CASSLVETRKAFF. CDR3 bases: TGTGCCAGCAGCTTAGTTGAGACTCGTAAGGCTTTCTTT.